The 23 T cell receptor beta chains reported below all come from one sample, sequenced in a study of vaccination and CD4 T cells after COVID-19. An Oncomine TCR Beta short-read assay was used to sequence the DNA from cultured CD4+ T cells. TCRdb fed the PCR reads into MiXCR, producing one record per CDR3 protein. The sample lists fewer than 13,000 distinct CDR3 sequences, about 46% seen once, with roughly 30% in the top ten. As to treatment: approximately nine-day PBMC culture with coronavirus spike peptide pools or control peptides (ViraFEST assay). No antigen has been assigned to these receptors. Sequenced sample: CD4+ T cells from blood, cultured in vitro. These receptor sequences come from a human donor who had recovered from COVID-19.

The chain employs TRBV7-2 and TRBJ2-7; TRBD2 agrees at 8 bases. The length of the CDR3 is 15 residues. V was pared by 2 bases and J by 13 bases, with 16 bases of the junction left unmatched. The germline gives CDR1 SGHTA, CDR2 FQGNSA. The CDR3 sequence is CASSLLSGGSPAEYF. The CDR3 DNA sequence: TGTGCCAGCAGCTTACTGAGCGGGGGTTCCCCGGCAGAATACTTC.

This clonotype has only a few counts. DNA for the CDR3: TGTGCCATCAGTCATACCATTTTGGTCAGCTTGAACACTGAAGCTTTCTTT. As protein: CAISHTILVSLNTEAFF. This chain connects TRBV10-3 to TRBJ1-1; D call uncertain. V was clipped by 5 bases and J by 0 bases, with 19 bases between them. The CDR3 has 17 amino acids. The germline gives CDR1 ENHRY, CDR2 SYGVKD.

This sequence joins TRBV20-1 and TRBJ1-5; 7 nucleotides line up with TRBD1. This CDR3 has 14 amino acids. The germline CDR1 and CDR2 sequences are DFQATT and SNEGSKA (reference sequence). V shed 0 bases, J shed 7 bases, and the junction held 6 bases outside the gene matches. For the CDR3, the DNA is TGCAGTGCTAGAGATTACAGGGGCGGGCAGCCCCAGCATTTT. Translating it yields CSARDYRGGQPQHF.

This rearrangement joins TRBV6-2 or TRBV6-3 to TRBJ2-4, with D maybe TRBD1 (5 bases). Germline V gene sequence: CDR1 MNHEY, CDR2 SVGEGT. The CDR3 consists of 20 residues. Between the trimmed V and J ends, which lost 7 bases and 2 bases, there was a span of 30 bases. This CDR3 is CASTLSQGRPEVGPKNIQYF. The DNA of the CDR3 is TGTGCCAGCACCCTCTCTCAGGGCAGGCCGGAAGTCGGGCCCAAAAACATTCAGTACTTC.

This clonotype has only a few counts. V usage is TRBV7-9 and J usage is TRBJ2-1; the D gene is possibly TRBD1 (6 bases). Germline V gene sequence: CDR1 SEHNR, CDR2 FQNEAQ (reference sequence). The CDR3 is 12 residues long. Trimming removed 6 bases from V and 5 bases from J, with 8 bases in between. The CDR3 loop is CASRGTHNEQFF. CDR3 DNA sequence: TGTGCCAGCAGGGGGACACACAATGAGCAGTTCTTC.

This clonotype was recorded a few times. The CDR3, as DNA: TGTGCCACCAGTAGGCAGGGTACAGATACGCAGTATTTT. Protein product: CATSRQGTDTQYF. The chain joins TRBV24-1 to TRBJ2-3, with D perhaps matching TRBD1 (5 bases). V was cut by 6 bases and J by 3 bases, with 9 bases left in between. Germline V lookup: CDR1 KGHDR, CDR2 SFDVKD. This CDR3 is 13 amino acids long.

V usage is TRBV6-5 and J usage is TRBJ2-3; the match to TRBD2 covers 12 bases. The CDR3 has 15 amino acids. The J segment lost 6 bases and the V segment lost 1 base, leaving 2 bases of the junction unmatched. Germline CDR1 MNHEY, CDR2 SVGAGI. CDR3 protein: CASSYFGLAGDTQYF. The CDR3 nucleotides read TGTGCCAGCAGTTACTTTGGACTAGCGGGGGATACGCAGTATTTT.

The CDR3 sequence is CASSAGTVPNTGELFF. Here the CDR3 DNA reads TGTGCCAGCAGTGCCGGGACAGTCCCGAACACCGGGGAGCTGTTTTTT. The gene calls are TRBV6-1 and TRBJ2-2, with 7 positions matching TRBD1. The CDR3 totals 16 residues. From germline, CDR1 is MNHNS and CDR2 SASEGT. The ends lost 4 bases at V and 0 bases at J; junction bases unmatched: 5.

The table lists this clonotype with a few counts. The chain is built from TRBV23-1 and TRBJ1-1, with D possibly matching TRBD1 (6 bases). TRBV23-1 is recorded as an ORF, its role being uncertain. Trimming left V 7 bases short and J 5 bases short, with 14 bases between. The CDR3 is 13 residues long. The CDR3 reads CASIRGGGTEAFF. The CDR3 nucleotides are TGCGCCAGCATCAGGGGAGGAGGGACTGAAGCTTTCTTT.

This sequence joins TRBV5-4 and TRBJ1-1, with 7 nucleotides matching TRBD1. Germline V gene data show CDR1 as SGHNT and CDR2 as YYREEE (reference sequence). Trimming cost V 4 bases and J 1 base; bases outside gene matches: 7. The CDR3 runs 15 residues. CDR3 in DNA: TGTGCCAGCAGCCTGAGGGACAGAGAGAACACTGAAGCTTTCTTT. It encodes CASSLRDRENTEAFF.

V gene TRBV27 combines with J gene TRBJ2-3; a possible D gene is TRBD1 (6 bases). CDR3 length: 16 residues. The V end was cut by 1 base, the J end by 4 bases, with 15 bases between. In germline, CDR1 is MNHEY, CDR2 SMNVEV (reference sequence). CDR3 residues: CASSLFRTDLPDTQYF. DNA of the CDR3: TGTGCCAGCAGTTTATTCCGGACAGACCTCCCAGATACGCAGTATTTT.

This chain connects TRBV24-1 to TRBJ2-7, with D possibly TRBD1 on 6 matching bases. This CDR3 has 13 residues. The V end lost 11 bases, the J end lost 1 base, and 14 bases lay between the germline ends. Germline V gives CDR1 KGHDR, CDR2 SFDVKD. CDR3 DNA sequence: TGTGCCATCGAAACAGGGATTTCCTACGAGCAGTACTTC. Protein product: CAIETGISYEQYF.

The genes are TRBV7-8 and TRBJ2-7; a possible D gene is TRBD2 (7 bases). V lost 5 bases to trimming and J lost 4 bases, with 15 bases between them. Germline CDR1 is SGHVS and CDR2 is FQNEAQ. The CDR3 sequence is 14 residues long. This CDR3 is CASSAREGGYEQYF. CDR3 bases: TGTGCCAGCAGCGCCAGAGAGGGGGGGTACGAGCAGTACTTC.

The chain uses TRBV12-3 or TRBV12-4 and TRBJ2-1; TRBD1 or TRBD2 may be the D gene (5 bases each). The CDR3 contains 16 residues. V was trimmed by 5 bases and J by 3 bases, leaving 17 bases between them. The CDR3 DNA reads TGTGCCAGCAGTGGGCTAATGAGGGGACGCTACAATGAGCAGTTCTTC. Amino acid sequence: CASSGLMRGRYNEQFF.

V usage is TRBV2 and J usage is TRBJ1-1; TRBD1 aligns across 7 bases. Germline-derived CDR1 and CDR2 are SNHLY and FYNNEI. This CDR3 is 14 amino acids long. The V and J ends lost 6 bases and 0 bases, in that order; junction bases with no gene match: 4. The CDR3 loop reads CASSRQGMNTEAFF. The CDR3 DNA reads TGTGCCAGCAGCCGACAGGGCATGAACACTGAAGCTTTCTTT.

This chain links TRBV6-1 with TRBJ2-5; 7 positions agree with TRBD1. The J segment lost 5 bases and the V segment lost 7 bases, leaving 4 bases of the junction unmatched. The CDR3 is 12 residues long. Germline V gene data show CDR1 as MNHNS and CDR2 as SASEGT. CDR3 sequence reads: CASIQGGETQYF. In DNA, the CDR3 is TGTGCCAGCATCCAAGGGGGCGAGACCCAGTACTTC.

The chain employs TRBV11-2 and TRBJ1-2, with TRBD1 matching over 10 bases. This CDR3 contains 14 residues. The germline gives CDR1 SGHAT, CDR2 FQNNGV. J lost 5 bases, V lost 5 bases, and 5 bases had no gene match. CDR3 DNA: TGTGCCAGCAGCCTCTCGGGACAGGGGTATGGCTACACCTTC. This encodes CASSLSGQGYGYTF.

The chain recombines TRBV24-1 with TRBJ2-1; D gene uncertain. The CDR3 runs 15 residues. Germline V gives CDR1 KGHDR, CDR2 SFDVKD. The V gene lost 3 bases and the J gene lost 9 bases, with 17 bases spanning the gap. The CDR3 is CATSDPRVLGTEQFF. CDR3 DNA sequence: TGTGCCACCAGTGATCCCCGGGTTTTGGGCACTGAGCAGTTCTTC.

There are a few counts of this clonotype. CDR3 protein: CSVSTGRDTEAFF. For the CDR3, the DNA is TGCAGTGTCTCGACAGGGAGGGACACTGAAGCTTTCTTT. The chain has TRBV20-1 and TRBJ1-1; the match to TRBD1 covers 7 bases. J was trimmed by 3 bases and V by 7 bases; bases with no gene match: 8. The CDR3 loop spans 13 amino acids. The germline V gene has CDR1 DFQATT and CDR2 SNEGSKA (reference sequence).

The CDR3 region has the DNA TGCGCCAGCAGCCCCTCATGGACCCTCTCTGGAAACACCATATATTTT. Amino acids: CASSPSWTLSGNTIYF. This chain links TRBV10-2 with TRBJ1-3; no reliable D call. Trimming took off 6 bases at V and 0 bases at J, with 15 bases between the two ends. CDR3 size: 16 residues. Germline V CDR1 and CDR2: WSHSY, SAAADI.

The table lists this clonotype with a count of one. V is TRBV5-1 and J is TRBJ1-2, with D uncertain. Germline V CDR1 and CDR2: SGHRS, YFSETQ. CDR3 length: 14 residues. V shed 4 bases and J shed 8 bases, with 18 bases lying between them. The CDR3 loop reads CASSPREDGRGYTF. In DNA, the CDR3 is TGCGCCAGCAGCCCCCGAGAGGACGGTAGGGGCTACACCTTC.

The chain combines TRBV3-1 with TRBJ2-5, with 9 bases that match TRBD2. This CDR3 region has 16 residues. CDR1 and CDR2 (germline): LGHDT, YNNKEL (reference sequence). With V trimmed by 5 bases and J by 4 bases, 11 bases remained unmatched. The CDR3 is CASSTGGGVRAETQYF. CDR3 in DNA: TGTGCCAGCAGCACCGGCGGGGGGGTTCGTGCAGAGACCCAGTACTTC.

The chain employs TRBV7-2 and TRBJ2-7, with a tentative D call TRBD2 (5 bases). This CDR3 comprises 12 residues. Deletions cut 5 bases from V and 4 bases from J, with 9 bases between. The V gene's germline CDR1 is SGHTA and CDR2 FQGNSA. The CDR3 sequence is CASSPGRYEQYF. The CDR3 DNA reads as TGTGCCAGCAGCCCGGGGAGATACGAGCAGTACTTC.